A selection of T cell receptor beta chains follows, all from one sample in a study of graft-versus-host responses after intestinal transplantation. Their specific antigens are unknown. Only in-frame clones appear in the TCRdb table, and some are missing; sequencing was by immunoSEQ multiplex PCR. Of approximately 88,000 clones listed, under 90% were seen once; the top ten hold 0.11%. The sample in question was unstimulated CD4+ T cells sorted from spleen or lymph node cells, obtained before intestinal transplant. The receptors here all came from a human donor who received an intestinal transplant. The CDR3 runs from the conserved cysteine through the conserved F or W. A D gene is named only where the DNA matches it firmly. The size of a clone is reported for some rows only, either as once, few or many, or as a class for expanded clones.

TRBJ1-1,TRBV9,NA,TRBD1,14,CASSVGTGVTEAFF,TGTGCCAGCAGCGTAGGGACAGGGGTCACTGAAGCTTTCTTT
TRBJ1-1,TRBV29-1,few,TRBD1,12,CSGGQVNTEAFF,TGCAGTGGTGGACAGGTGAACACTGAAGCTTTCTTT
TRBJ1-5,TRBV6-6,few,NA,14,CASSFETGYQPQHF,TGTGCCAGCAGCTTTGAGACAGGTTATCAGCCCCAGCATTTT
TRBJ1-2,TRBV5-4,NA,NA,18,CASSLEGGWTRANYGYTF,TGTGCCAGCAGCTTGGAGGGGGGGTGGACAAGGGCCAACTATGGCTACACCTTC
TRBJ2-7,TRBV6-1,NA,TRBD1,13,CASSVDRTYEQYF,TGTGCCAGCAGTGTGGACAGGACCTACGAGCAGTACTTC
TRBJ2-2,TRBV11-3,once,NA,14,CASSGIGPTGELFF,TGTGCCAGCTCAGGGATCGGGCCCACCGGGGAGCTGTTTTTT
TRBJ2-6,TRBV2,NA,NA,15,CASRQQGTGANVLTF,TGTGCCAGCAGACAACAGGGAACCGGGGCCAACGTCCTGACTTTC
TRBJ2-7,TRBV7-8,once,NA,15,CASSLPARSPYEQYF,TGTGCCAGCAGCTTACCGGCCAGGTCCCCCTACGAGCAGTACTTC
TRBJ2-7,TRBV7-3,once,NA,13,CASSPGPEGEQYF,TGTGCCAGCAGCCCCGGGCCTGAGGGCGAGCAGTACTTC
TRBJ1-5,TRBV5-1,NA,NA,14,CASSLTGGAQPQHF,TGCGCCAGCAGCCTGACCGGGGGGGCTCAGCCCCAGCATTTT
TRBJ2-7,TRBV9,NA,TRBD1,15,CASSVGGQGSYEQYF,TGTGCCAGCAGCGTAGGGGGACAGGGTTCCTACGAGCAGTACTTC
TRBJ1-6,TRBV14,NA,TRBD1,15,CASSQGTGWNSPLHF,TGTGCCAGCAGCCAAGGGACAGGGTGGAATTCACCCCTCCACTTT
TRBJ1-1,TRBV5-1,NA,NA,15,CASSLLGLPNTEAFF,TGCGCCAGCAGCTTGTTGGGCCTGCCGAACACTGAAGCTTTCTTT
TRBJ2-7,TRBV6-5,NA,TRBD1,14,CASSYKRQGYEQYF,TGTGCCAGCAGTTACAAACGACAGGGGTACGAGCAGTACTTC
TRBJ2-3,TRBV5-1,NA,TRBD2,17,CASRFGTSALHTDTQYF,TGCGCCAGTAGGTTCGGGACTAGCGCCCTACACACAGATACGCAGTATTTT
TRBJ2-3,TRBV5-1,NA,TRBD2,15,CASSFTSGGADTQYF,TGCGCCAGCAGCTTTACTAGCGGGGGGGCAGATACGCAGTATTTT
TRBJ1-5,TRBV18,NA,NA,16,CASSPQGNGGNQPQHF,TGTGCCAGCTCACCACAGGGCAACGGGGGCAATCAGCCCCAGCATTTT
TRBJ2-3,TRBV11-2,NA,TRBD2,17,CASSTRASGGPTDTQYF,TGTGCCAGCAGCACACGGGCTAGCGGGGGTCCCACAGATACGCAGTATTTT
TRBJ2-2,TRBV19,NA,NA,12,CASSEGRRELFF,TGTGCCAGTAGTGAGGGTCGCCGGGAGCTGTTTTTT
TRBJ2-1,TRBV12-5,NA,NA,13,CASGLASGNEQFF,TGTGCTAGTGGTTTGGCCTCCGGCAATGAGCAGTTCTTC
TRBJ1-5,TRBV11-2,NA,TRBD1,14,CASSLRGRNQPQHF,TGTGCCAGCAGCTTAAGGGGGCGTAATCAGCCCCAGCATTTT
TRBJ2-5,TRBV2,once,TRBD1,13,CASRKTGGETQYF,TGTGCCAGCAGGAAGACAGGGGGGGAGACCCAGTACTTC
TRBJ2-1,TRBV9,once,TRBD1,15,CASSTGTGSGNEQFF,TGTGCCAGCAGCACCGGGACAGGGTCTGGCAATGAGCAGTTCTTC
TRBJ1-5,TRBV6-5,once,TRBD1,14,CASSYQGQGGPQHF,TGTGCCAGCAGTTACCAGGGACAGGGTGGGCCCCAGCATTTT
TRBJ2-5,TRBV4-1,NA,NA,20,CASSQDSPLLGKGAQETQYF,TGCGCCAGCAGCCAAGATTCTCCGCTCCTGGGGAAAGGGGCCCAAGAGACCCAGTACTTC
TRBJ1-4,TRBV5-1,NA,NA,15,CASSPSGGTNEKLFF,TGCGCCAGCAGCCCCTCGGGGGGCACTAATGAAAAACTGTTTTTT
TRBJ2-7,TRBV6-5,NA,TRBD1,13,CASRAPGGHEQYF,TGTGCCAGCAGGGCCCCAGGGGGTCACGAGCAGTACTTC
TRBJ2-3,TRBV27,NA,TRBD1,17,CASSLTTGTGGGNTQYF,TGTGCCAGCAGTTTAACTACCGGGACAGGGGGCGGCAATACGCAGTATTTT
TRBJ1-1,TRBV10-1,NA,NA,14,CASSEAPQETEAFF,TGCGCCAGCAGTGAGGCCCCCCAAGAGACTGAAGCTTTCTTT
TRBJ1-1,TRBV18,NA,NA,14,CASSASGGDTEAFF,TGTGCCAGCTCCGCGTCTGGGGGGGACACTGAAGCTTTCTTT
TRBJ2-5,TRBV4-2,NA,TRBD2,17,CASSSGTSGGGQETQYF,TGTGCCAGCAGCTCCGGGACTAGCGGGGGGGGGCAAGAGACCCAGTACTTC
TRBJ2-3,TRBV5-4,NA,TRBD2,16,CASSSREGGVVDTQYF,TGTGCCAGCAGCTCCCGGGAGGGGGGCGTTGTAGATACGCAGTATTTT
TRBJ2-7,TRBV9,NA,NA,15,CASSVDFTNSYEQYF,TGTGCCAGCAGCGTAGACTTCACGAATTCCTACGAGCAGTACTTC
TRBJ2-3,TRBV10-1,NA,NA,15,CASSYIAAGTDTQYF,TGCGCCAGCAGTTACATAGCCGCGGGGACAGATACGCAGTATTTT
TRBJ2-4,TRBV12-5,once,NA,14,CASGLAGQKNIQYF,TGTGCTAGTGGTTTGGCCGGACAGAAAAACATCCAGTACTTC
TRBJ1-1,TRBV19,NA,NA,14,CATSRSTENTEAFF,TGTGCCACCTCAAGATCAACAGAAAACACTGAAGCTTTCTTT
TRBJ2-1,TRBV7-7,NA,TRBD2,12,CACGTSDNEQFF,TGTGCTTGCGGGACTAGCGACAATGAGCAGTTCTTC
TRBJ2-7,TRBV2,NA,NA,13,CASSPAPFREQYF,TGTGCCAGCAGCCCTGCCCCCTTTCGGGAGCAGTACTTC
TRBJ2-7,TRBV10-3,NA,TRBD1,15,CTIRTGQGVSYEQYF,TGTACCATCAGGACTGGACAGGGGGTCTCCTACGAGCAGTACTTC
TRBJ2-7,TRBV19,once,NA,15,CASRKGRPVSYEQYF,TGTGCCAGTAGAAAGGGGCGCCCCGTCTCCTACGAGCAGTACTTC
TRBJ1-5,TRBV5-1,once,NA,13,CASRWGEGQPQHF,TGCGCCAGCAGGTGGGGGGAGGGTCAGCCCCAGCATTTT
TRBJ2-5,TRBV4-1,once,TRBD2,15,CASSQLAVLGETQYF,TGCGCCAGCAGCCAACTAGCGGTCCTGGGGGAGACCCAGTACTTC
TRBJ2-1,TRBV7-2,once,NA,11,CASSLSGLKFF,TGTGCCAGCAGCTTGAGCGGACTAAAGTTCTTC
TRBJ2-6,TRBV7-7,NA,TRBD1,18,CASSPRTGVNSGANVLTF,TGTGCTAGCAGCCCTAGGACAGGTGTCAACTCTGGGGCCAACGTCCTGACTTTC
TRBJ2-3,TRBV6-6,few,TRBD2,15,CASSYAGGDTDTQYF,TGTGCCAGCAGTTACGCGGGGGGGGATACAGATACGCAGTATTTT
TRBJ1-5,TRBV2,NA,TRBD1,14,CASSAWDRNQPQHF,TGTGCCAGCAGTGCTTGGGACAGAAATCAGCCCCAGCATTTT
TRBJ1-1,TRBV5-8,NA,NA,15,CASSFGGLGVAEAFF,TGTGCCAGCAGCTTCGGGGGGCTGGGGGTCGCTGAAGCTTTCTTT
TRBJ1-1,TRBV11-2,NA,TRBD1,19,CASSFHLTPLGTANTEAFF,TGTGCCAGCAGCTTCCACTTAACCCCCCTCGGGACAGCAAACACTGAAGCTTTCTTT
TRBJ2-6,TRBV27,NA,TRBD2,17,CASSFPAGGTGANVLTF,TGTGCCAGCAGTTTCCCTGCCGGGGGGACTGGGGCCAACGTCCTGACTTTC
TRBJ2-7,TRBV5-1,NA,TRBD2,18,CASSLFFLGGGDSYEQYF,TGCGCCAGCAGCTTGTTTTTTCTTGGCGGGGGGGACTCCTACGAGCAGTACTTC
TRBJ1-1,TRBV6-6,NA,TRBD1,14,CASSTQGRYTEAFF,TGTGCCAGCAGTACACAGGGGCGGTACACTGAAGCTTTCTTT
TRBJ2-6,TRBV19,NA,NA,15,CASSPGHSGANVLTF,TGTGCCAGTAGTCCCGGACACTCTGGGGCCAACGTCCTGACTTTC
TRBJ1-1,TRBV6-5,NA,NA,14,CASSHGGGTTEAFF,TGTGCCAGCTCCCACGGGGGAGGGACCACTGAAGCTTTCTTT
TRBJ1-1,TRBV6-5,NA,TRBD1,14,CASSRTGYYTEAFF,TGTGCCAGCAGTCGGACAGGGTACTACACTGAAGCTTTCTTT
TRBJ1-1,TRBV29-1,NA,TRBD1,14,CSVKGAGRGTEAFF,TGCAGCGTTAAGGGGGCGGGGCGGGGCACTGAAGCTTTCTTT
TRBJ1-5,TRBV18,NA,TRBD1,15,CASSPPNRGSQPQHF,TGTGCCAGCTCACCACCGAACAGGGGCAGTCAGCCCCAGCATTTT
TRBJ1-6,TRBV6-1,once,TRBD1,14,CASSWTGDNSPLHF,TGTGCCAGCAGTTGGACAGGGGATAATTCACCCCTCCACTTT